The text below deals with one TCR beta chain. Time point denoted: cycle 4 day 1 (C4D1), after 6 weeks of nivolumab. All patients relapsed after autologous stem cell transplantation, and brentuximab vedotin exposure varied. This entry comes from a study of PD-1 blockade in classical Hodgkin lymphoma. Profiling relied on immunoSEQ multiplex PCR, and the TCRdb table lists in-frame clones only, not all of them. This repertoire shows tens of thousands of clones, 66% found once; its top ten account for around 3.1%. This sequence originates from a human donor with classical Hodgkin lymphoma. Material: peripheral blood mononuclear cells (PBMCs), obtained before the fourth cycle of nivolumab.

Here the CDR3 DNA reads TGTGCCTGGAGAGGCAGGATCACCGGGGAGCTGTTTTTT. Its translation: CAWRGRITGELFF. J is TRBJ2-2 and V is TRBV30, with D unresolved. CDR1 is GTSNPN, CDR2 SVGIG, per germline (reference sequence). Between the trimmed V and J ends, which lost 3 bases and 4 bases, there was a span of 9 bases. The CDR3 consists of 13 residues.